A single sample is the source of the 14 T cell receptor beta chains below, sequenced in a study of shared clonotypes between healthy human individuals. Some clones are missing from TCRdb's copy, which holds only in-frame ones; the method was immunoSEQ multiplex PCR. Of approximately 2.5 million clones in the sample, more than 85% were seen once. Sequencing input: naive CD4+ T cells from PBMCs. Subset reported: CD45RA+ positively selected. The receptors come from a man aged 18 to 35 in good health. Some clones in this sample may be carry-over from other donors' samples.

Written as DNA, the CDR3 is TGCGCCAGCAGCTTATCAGGGACAGTTACGAACACCGGGGAGCTGTTTTTT. This gives the protein CASSLSGTVTNTGELFF. The chain joins TRBV5-1 to TRBJ2-2, with TRBD1 matching over 7 bases. J was trimmed by 0 bases and V by 2 bases; bases with no gene match: 7. The germline V gene has CDR1 SGHRS and CDR2 YFSETQ. The CDR3 extends over 17 amino acids.

This rearrangement joins TRBV7-3 to TRBJ2-6; the D is unclear. The CDR3 is 15 residues long. Trimming stripped 5 bases from V and 1 base from J, with 9 bases between. The germline V gene has CDR1 SGHTA and CDR2 FQGTGA. This chain's CDR3 is CASSTSLSGANVLTF. CDR3 sequence (DNA): TGTGCCAGCAGCACGAGCTTATCTGGGGCCAACGTCCTGACTTTC.

The V and J genes are TRBV7-9 and TRBJ2-1; maybe TRBD2 (7 bases). Germline loops: CDR1 SEHNR, CDR2 FQNEAQ (reference sequence). The V and J ends lost 8 bases and 10 bases respectively, with 21 bases between them. This CDR3 is 14 amino acids long. CDR3: CASRPVGGGEEQFF. For the CDR3, the DNA is TGTGCCAGCCGCCCGGTGGGCGGGGGCGAGGAGCAGTTCTTC.

V gene TRBV9 combines with J gene TRBJ2-6, with D maybe TRBD1 (7 bases). The CDR3 extends over 16 amino acids. The germline V and J ends were trimmed by 4 bases and 0 bases, with 11 bases remaining between them. Germline CDR1 and CDR2: SGDLS and YYNGEE. The CDR3 nucleotides are TGTGCCAGCAGCCCAGGGGGGTCCTCTGGGGCCAACGTCCTGACTTTC. Amino acids: CASSPGGSSGANVLTF.

The chain is built from TRBV4-2 and TRBJ2-1, with TRBD1 matching 8 bases. V lost 0 bases to trimming and J lost 0 bases; unmatched junction nucleotides: 7. Germline CDR1 and CDR2: LGHNA and YNFKEQ. CDR3 length equals 18 residues. CDR3 loop: CASSQERIQGVSYNEQFF. CDR3 nucleotide sequence: TGTGCCAGCAGCCAAGAGAGGATACAGGGGGTCTCCTACAATGAGCAGTTCTTC.

The chain is built from TRBV18 and TRBJ1-1; D unclear. Germline V gene lookup returns CDR1 KGHSH and CDR2 LQKENI. Trimming removed 2 bases from V and 3 bases from J, with 10 bases in between. The CDR3 contains 14 residues. CDR3 residues: CASSPESGDTEAFF. The CDR3 DNA reads as TGTGCCAGCTCACCAGAGTCGGGAGACACTGAAGCTTTCTTT. The whole variable domain, remainder taken from reference TRBV18 and TRBJ1-1, is NAGVMQNPRHLVRRRGQEARLRCSPMKGHSHVYWYRQLPEEGLKFMVYLQKENIIDESGMPKERFSAEFPKEGPSILRIQQVVRGDSAAYFCASSPESGDTEAFFGQGTRLTVV.

The CDR3 here is CASRTGITPGGEQYF. The CDR3 DNA follows: TGTGCCAGCAGAACCGGGATCACCCCCGGTGGGGAGCAGTACTTC. The V and J genes are TRBV6-5 and TRBJ2-7, with a weak D call TRBD2 (5 bases). The CDR3 covers 15 residues. CDR1 MNHEY and CDR2 SVGAGI come from the germline V gene. V shed 6 bases and J shed 7 bases, with 22 bases lying between them.

The chain couples TRBV7-9 to TRBJ1-4; 7 bases agree with TRBD1. Germline CDR1 is SEHNR and CDR2 is FQNEAQ (reference sequence). Germline trimming cut 5 bases from V and 4 bases from J; bases unmatched to any gene: 1. This CDR3 region has 13 residues. As DNA, the CDR3 is TGTGCCAGCAGCCAGGGGGGTAATGAAAAACTGTTTTTT. Translating it yields CASSQGGNEKLFF.

The rearrangement links TRBV6-1 to TRBJ1-2, with D tentatively TRBD1 (5 bases). The CDR3 is 14 amino acids. CDR1 is MNHNS, CDR2 SASEGT, per germline. V was clipped by 4 bases and J by 3 bases, with 12 bases between them. The CDR3 here is CASSAGGIDYGYTF. The CDR3 bases are TGTGCCAGCAGTGCTGGGGGGATCGACTATGGCTACACCTTC.

This clone was found a few times. CDR3 bases: TGTGCCAGCAGCCCCGCGGGAGGTTATGGGGAGACCCAGTACTTC. It is translated as CASSPAGGYGETQYF. The rearrangement links TRBV5-4 to TRBJ2-5, with TRBD2 matching over 8 bases. V lost 4 bases, J lost 5 bases, and 10 bases stayed unmatched. Per germline, CDR1 SGHNT and CDR2 YYREEE (reference sequence). The CDR3 totals 15 residues.

The rearrangement uses TRBV30 and TRBJ1-6, with D possibly matching TRBD1 (5 bases). This CDR3 contains 14 residues. Germline CDR1 is GTSNPN and CDR2 is SVGIG (reference sequence). The V and J ends lost 3 bases and 8 bases respectively, with 14 bases between them. The CDR3 DNA reads as TGTGCCTGGAGCGCAGCAGGGTCAGATTCACCCCTCCACTTT. It yields the protein CAWSAAGSDSPLHF. The complete variable domain, with remaining parts taken from reference TRBV30 and TRBJ1-6, reads SQTIHQWPATLVQPVGSPLSLECTVEGTSNPNLYWYRQAAGRGLQLLFYSVGIGQISSEVPQNLSASRPQDRQFILSSKKLLLSDSGFYLCAWSAAGSDSPLHFGNGTRLTVT.

Regarding this clone: The sample carries other DNA sequences with the same CDR3. The chain has TRBV5-1 and TRBJ1-1; no firm D call. V was clipped by 0 bases and J by 1 base, with 7 bases between them. This CDR3 spans 14 amino acids. Germline CDR1 reads SGHRS; CDR2 reads YFSETQ. The CDR3 protein is CASSLVPANTEAFF. Here the CDR3 DNA reads TGCGCCAGCAGCTTGGTACCCGCGAACACTGAAGCTTTCTTT. Combining the CDR3 with reference TRBV5-1 and TRBJ1-1 gives the whole variable domain KAGVTQTPRYLIKTRGQQVTLSCSPISGHRSVSWYQQTPGQGLQFLFEYFSETQRNKGNFPGRFSGRQFSNSRSEMNVSTLELGDSALYLCASSLVPANTEAFFGQGTRLTVV.

A remark on this clone: Other DNA variants within this sample encode the same CDR3. The chain recombines TRBV6-6 with TRBJ1-1; the match to TRBD1 covers 8 bases. The CDR3 extends over 14 amino acids. With 2 bases clipped from V and 3 bases from J, the junction kept 2 bases outside the gene matches. Germline loops: CDR1 MNHNY, CDR2 SVGAGI (reference sequence). The CDR3 protein is CASSYRQGYTEAFF. CDR3 coding DNA: TGTGCCAGCAGTTACCGACAGGGGTACACTGAAGCTTTCTTT.

Of note for this clone: Other nucleotide sequences in the sample specify the same CDR3. V usage is TRBV30 and J usage is TRBJ1-1; D is uncertain. The length of the CDR3 is 10 residues. Germline CDR1 GTSNPN, CDR2 SVGIG (reference sequence). Trimming pared 1 base from V and 8 bases from J, leaving 5 bases between. For the CDR3, the DNA is TGTGCCTGGAGTGCGGAGGAAGCTTTCTTT. This codes for CAWSAEEAFF.